Listed below are T cell receptor beta chains from one sample, sequenced in a study of control samples from healthy donors and cancer patients. The protocol was immunoSEQ multiplex PCR, while the TCRdb copy is restricted to in-frame clones and leaves out a portion. Of some 79,000 clones in the sample, roughly 84% are singletons; the top ten hold just under 4%. Sequencing used blood. The receptors shown here come from a woman aged 50 to 60 in good health. The conserved cysteine and the conserved F or W are not part of the CDR3 here.

>TRBV6-1|TRBJ1-5
ASSDRPGGYGNQPQH
>TRBV4-1|TRBJ2-3
ASSSWTGGADTQY
>TRBV24-1|TRBJ1-5
ATSDPIGNQPQH
>TRBV4-2|TRBJ2-3
ASSQERGTGQSTDTQY
>TRBV24-1|TRBJ2-1
ATSGAGRGNEQF
>TRBV5-1|TRBJ1-4
ASSVTGASNEKLF
>TRBV7-9|TRBJ1-3
ASSLETGGAGSSIY
>TRBV19|TRBJ2-1
ASSIVGVAGRGNEQF
>TRBV5-5|TRBJ2-1
ASSSGTSGYEQF
>TRBV7-3|TRBJ2-2
ASSSGYTGELF
>TRBV4-2|TRBJ2-5
ASSQDMGGGRATQY
>TRBV10-3|TRBJ1-3
AISVGDLSGNTIY
>TRBV7-3|TRBJ1-4
ASSSGSRAGKLF
>TRBV9|TRBJ2-1
ASSVETGAQGEQF
>TRBV28|TRBJ1-6
ASSLAGVNSPLH
>TRBV7-3|TRBJ2-7
ASSSNNQGEQY
>TRBV19|TRBJ1-5
ASSYRLDQPQH
>TRBV25-1|TRBJ2-3
ASSEYGLAGADTQY
>TRBV24-1|TRBJ2-1
ATSDSGLINRGEQF
>TRBV19|TRBJ1-1
ASSIAGTQNTEAF
>TRBV11-2|TRBJ1-5
ASSPGVGNQPQH
>TRBV5-6|TRBJ2-3
ASSLWQLATDTQY
>TRBV4-1|TRBJ1-6
ASSPTGVFISPLH
>TRBV11-1|TRBJ2-5
ASSRPEETQY
>TRBV5-4|TRBJ2-1
ASSNPSGGYNEQF
>TRBV5-1|TRBJ2-7
ASSFLAGAGYEQY
>TRBV6-6|TRBJ1-5
ASSPTQGQPQH
>TRBV4-2|TRBJ2-2
ASRRAGGGTGELF
>TRBV10-3|TRBJ2-7
AISEREFAYEQY
>TRBV5-4|TRBJ2-5
ASSLGSRGAQTQY
>TRBV10-3|TRBJ2-1
AIKERESNEQF
>TRBV2|TRBJ2-7
ASSKGQGAKEQY
>TRBV27|TRBJ2-7
ASTPIRKAGGIRYEQY
>TRBV5-1|TRBJ2-1
ASSPPKRDGDEQF
>TRBV4-1|TRBJ2-5
ASSLGTSGMRETQY
>TRBV6-6|TRBJ1-1
ASSRDREAF
>TRBV7-9|TRBJ2-1
ASSFPRLHGFAIYNEQF
>TRBV10-2|TRBJ1-4
ASSEFTTANEKLF
>TRBV5-1|TRBJ2-5
ASSPDRETQY
>TRBV7-3|TRBJ2-7
ASSLGNSYEQY
>TRBV19|TRBJ1-1
ASKAGGGTEAF
>TRBV10-3|TRBJ2-3
AIRRGPGTDTQY